This entry is about one T cell receptor beta chain. Its recognized antigen is unknown. At one of its ends the junction is not consistent with the germline gene, which may arise from a read error. This sample stems from a study of OX40 agonist ivuxolimab in advanced cancers. For context, the study as a whole: Ivuxolimab, which targeted the costimulatory receptor OX40 (CD134), was an agonistic, fully human IgG2 monoclonal antibody. The monotherapy dose-escalation portion (N ≈ 50 patients) of the phase I ivuxolimab trial is reported in the paper. In the dose-escalation cohort, 82.7% of patients were male, and the mean age was approximately 64 years, with a range of about 23 to 80. Partial responses were achieved by three dose-escalation patients, of whom one had hepatocellular carcinoma and two had cutaneous melanoma. Intravenous ivuxolimab was administered to patients every 2 weeks at six dose levels: 0.01, 0.1, 0.3, 1.5, 3 and 10 mg/kg. Patients were allowed to have had prior anti-PD-1, anti-PD-L1 or anti-CTLA-4 therapy, and 30% to 40% of the dose-escalation patients had previously received checkpoint inhibitors. Of the roughly 52 dose-escalation patients, hepatocellular carcinoma was present in approximately 20, melanoma in approximately 15, renal cell carcinoma in 9 and head and neck cancer in 9. Peripheral TCRbeta sequencing was intended to test whether TCR sequence diversity was altered and clonal T-cell expansion was caused by ivuxolimab. Study-level results and caveats: Partial responders in the 0.1-3.0 mg/kg groups had among the lowest normalized peripheral clonal expansion, especially among CD8+ T cells. At doses of 0.1 to 3.0 mg/kg, clonal expansion of both CD4+ and CD8+ blood T cells was observed from baseline to week 6. Low levels of normalized T-cell clonal expansion were also shown by some nonresponding patients. Antigen specificity was not determined for the clonally expanded peripheral T cells. After ivuxolimab, expanded clones were on average more numerous among CD8+ T cells than among CD4+ T cells.

Genomic DNA was isolated from the sorted cells so that the TCRbeta CDR3 region could be sequenced. The immunoSEQ Assay was used for sequencing of TCRbeta CDR3 regions. This is the immuneACCESS table as TCRdb keeps it, with only in-frame sequences that have V and J called. A part of the clones is gone; compared with another copy, unresolved V genes explain less than half, and the rest is unexplained. The sample table records about 83,000 clones; about four fifths of these occur just once. Jointly, the top ten make up under 7.5% of the sample. Patients with autoimmune disease history or receiving systemic immunosuppression were excluded from the trial. Peripheral blood for TCR sequencing was collected from all dose cohorts at baseline, on cycle 4 day 1, and on cycle 7 day 1. The samples were drawn from a first-in-human, open-label, multicenter phase I dose-escalation trial of ivuxolimab. Adults with locally advanced or metastatic melanoma, renal cell carcinoma, hepatocellular carcinoma or head and neck squamous cell carcinoma were enrolled in the trial. Before TCR sequencing, CD4+ T cells and CD8+ T cells were sorted from peripheral blood as separate populations.

Looking up the germline V gene (reference sequence) yields CDR1 LNHNV and CDR2 YYDKDF. The CDR3 has 15 amino acids, counting the end cysteine and phenylalanine. Only the CDR3 region is kept as DNA, spanning 45 bases read in frame from base 1. The chain joins TRBV15 to TRBJ1-1, with 7 bases in between that match TRBD1. This specimen was CD4+ or CD8+ T cells sorted from blood, taken in a trial of the OX40 agonist ivuxolimab. This TCR derives from an adult with an advanced solid tumor such as melanoma, head and neck, liver or kidney cancer. In nucleotides, the sequence is TGTGTCACCACCCCCGTAGGGGGCGATTCCCCTGAAGCTTTCTTT. Translated, this gives CVTTPVGGDSPEAFF.